The 25 T cell receptor beta chains below all came from one sample that was sequenced in a study of blood T cell repertoires in COVID-19 (TCRdb year 2020). The method behind the library was the immunoSEQ multiplex PCR assay. The immuneACCESS repertoire file appears here via TCRdb, limited to in-frame rearrangements. These files lack a portion of the clones; in checked studies, under half of the deficit traces to unresolved V genes, and the cause of the others is not known. Across this sample there are hundreds of thousands of clones, with about 91% seen only once. Over 8% of the sample goes to the ten largest clones. Input material: PBMCs or T cells enriched from blood (not recorded which). The receptors derive from a middle-aged woman who had recovered from COVID-19.

The chain links TRBV7-3 to TRBJ2-1; D might be TRBD1 (5 bases). The germline gives CDR1 SGHTA, CDR2 FQGTGA. The ends were cut back, 5 bases at V and 5 bases at J, with 25 bases in the middle. CDR3 length equals 18 residues. The CDR3 spells CASSPGILGVRPDNEQFF. DNA of the CDR3: TGTGCCAGCAGCCCTGGGATTTTAGGGGTTAGGCCTGACAATGAGCAGTTCTTC.

The CDR3 coding sequence is TGTGCCACCAGGTACACAGGGACTAGCAGAGGCGGTGAGCAGTTCTTC. Translating it yields CATRYTGTSRGGEQFF. V gene TRBV15 combines with J gene TRBJ2-1; TRBD2 matches 9 bases. There are 16 residues in the CDR3. V lost 6 bases, J lost 9 bases, and 15 bases stayed unmatched. CDR1 LNHNV and CDR2 YYDKDF come from the germline V gene (reference sequence).

The chain recombines TRBV6-6 with TRBJ2-2; 15 bases match TRBD2. V lost 5 bases, J lost 6 bases, and 4 bases stayed unmatched. The CDR3 totals 16 residues. The germline V gene has CDR1 MNHNY and CDR2 SVGAGI (reference sequence). CDR3 DNA: TGTGCCAGCAGTCCCTGGACTAGCGGGGGGGCCGGGGAGCTGTTTTTT. It encodes CASSPWTSGGAGELFF.

V and J are TRBV5-1 and TRBJ2-3, with 7 bases aligning to TRBD2. The CDR3 is 17 residues long. The V segment lost 4 bases and the J segment 4 bases; nucleotides outside the gene matches: 15. Germline CDR1 SGHRS, CDR2 YFSETQ. CDR3 sequence (DNA): TGCGCCAGCAGCATACCCCTCGGGGGGAGTAGCGCAGATACGCAGTATTTT. It encodes CASSIPLGGSSADTQYF.

This clone was seen a few times. The CDR3 nucleotides read TGCGCCAGCAATCACAGGGGACTCTATGGCTACACCTTC. Translated, it gives CASNHRGLYGYTF. The chain has TRBV10-1 and TRBJ1-2, with 7 bases lining up with TRBD1. V shed 7 bases, J shed 4 bases, and the junction held 6 bases outside the gene matches. Germline V gives CDR1 WNHNN, CDR2 SYGVQD (reference sequence). The CDR3 runs to 13 residues.

This clone has just one count. V usage is TRBV11-3 and J usage is TRBJ2-2; possibly TRBD2 for D (6 bases). CDR1 and CDR2 from the germline V gene are SGHNT and YENEEA. The CDR3 runs 15 residues. V dropped 3 bases and J dropped 5 bases, with 13 bases sitting between them. The CDR3 loop reads CASSFGGSLTGELFF. The CDR3 DNA reads as TGTGCCAGCAGCTTTGGGGGGTCGTTGACCGGGGAGCTGTTTTTT.

The gene calls are TRBV27 and TRBJ1-2; 7 positions match TRBD1. The CDR3 spans 15 residues. The V gene's germline CDR1 is MNHEY and CDR2 SMNVEV (reference sequence). The V gene end was trimmed by 4 bases and the J gene end by 0 bases; junction bases not matched to a gene: 5. The CDR3 sequence: CASSYRGPPNYGYTF. In DNA, the CDR3 is TGTGCCAGCAGTTACAGGGGACCTCCTAACTATGGCTACACCTTC.

V gene TRBV11-2 combines with J gene TRBJ1-1; 9 nucleotides agree with TRBD1. Trimming removed 1 base from V and 8 bases from J; junction bases left unmatched: 5. This CDR3 region has 14 residues. Germline assignment: CDR1 SGHAT and CDR2 FQNNGV. The CDR3 loop is CASSLGGTGREAFF. CDR3 in DNA: TGTGCCAGCAGCTTAGGCGGGACAGGGAGGGAAGCTTTCTTT.

The V call is TRBV19, the J call TRBJ2-2, with a tentative D call TRBD2 (6 bases). The V gene lost 4 bases and the J gene lost 5 bases, with 11 bases spanning the gap. The CDR3 covers 14 residues. Germline lookup yields CDR1 LNHDA and CDR2 SQIVND (reference sequence). The CDR3 DNA is TGTGCCAGTAGTACAATAAGCGGGACCGGGGAGCTGTTTTTT. Its translation: CASSTISGTGELFF.

J is TRBJ1-4 and V is TRBV6-6; 10 bases fit TRBD1. Germline lookup yields CDR1 MNHNY and CDR2 SVGAGI (reference sequence). The CDR3 contains 15 residues. The J segment lost 6 bases and the V segment lost 7 bases, leaving 8 bases of the junction unmatched. The CDR3 reads CASIGKTGGYEKLFF. CDR3 DNA: TGTGCCAGCATTGGAAAGACAGGGGGCTATGAAAAACTGTTTTTT.

This clone was seen only once. The chain has TRBV5-6 and TRBJ1-1, with a weak D call TRBD1 (6 bases). CDR1 is SGHDT, CDR2 YYEEEE, per germline. The CDR3 length is 13 residues. Trimming removed 0 bases at V and 12 bases at J, with 15 bases between. CDR3 sequence (DNA): TGTGCCAGCAGCTTGGTTCGGCAGGGGTCGACTTTCTTT. Residues: CASSLVRQGSTFF.

The chain carries TRBV2 and TRBJ2-1; D remains unclear. The germline gives CDR1 SNHLY, CDR2 FYNNEI. V dropped 7 bases and J dropped 0 bases, with 16 bases sitting between them. The CDR3 runs to 16 residues. Here the CDR3 reads CASITVPAVSYNEQFF. The DNA of the CDR3 is TGTGCCAGCATTACTGTACCGGCGGTCTCCTACAATGAGCAGTTCTTC.

V gene TRBV5-6 combines with J gene TRBJ1-6; TRBD1 aligns across 7 bases. V lost 0 bases, J lost 12 bases, and 12 bases stayed unmatched. The V gene's germline CDR1 is SGHDT and CDR2 YYEEEE. The CDR3 length is 16 residues. This CDR3 reads CASSLEGGAEIGPLHF. In nucleotides, the CDR3 is TGTGCCAGCAGCTTGGAAGGGGGCGCCGAAATTGGACCCCTCCACTTT. The whole variable domain, remainder taken from reference TRBV5-6 and TRBJ1-6, is DAGVTQSPTHLIKTRGQQVTLRCSPKSGHDTVSWYQQALGQGPQFIFQYYEEEERQRGNFPDRFSGHQFPNYSSELNVNALLLGDSALYLCASSLEGGAEIGPLHFGNGTRLTVT.

Details on this clone: Other nucleotide sequences from this sample produce the same CDR3. The gene calls are TRBV5-4 and TRBJ2-5; TRBD2 matches 7 bases. Trimming at V came to 0 bases and at J to 1 base, leaving 6 bases not matched to a gene. This CDR3 comprises 16 residues. Per germline, CDR1 SGHNT and CDR2 YYREEE (reference sequence). The CDR3 DNA follows: TGTGCCAGCAGCTTGGCTTTAGCGGGTGGCCAAGAGACCCAGTACTTC. It is translated as CASSLALAGGQETQYF.

The J gene is TRBJ2-7, the V gene TRBV28; TRBD2 aligns across 8 bases. The germline CDR1 and CDR2 sequences are MDHEN and SYDVKM. The CDR3 loop spans 13 amino acids. With 8 bases clipped from V and 5 bases from J, the junction kept 8 bases outside the gene matches. The CDR3 region is CASRRGGPHEQYF. The CDR3 nucleotides read TGTGCCAGCCGGCGCGGGGGGCCCCACGAGCAGTACTTC.

The count of this clone is one. The J gene is TRBJ1-2, the V gene TRBV11-2; tentative D call: TRBD1 (5 bases). With 3 bases removed from V and 7 bases from J, the gap between germline ends came to 15 bases. Germline-derived CDR1 and CDR2 are SGHAT and FQNNGV. The CDR3 is 14 residues long. The CDR3 loop is CASSFAQAQVGYTF. In nucleotides, the CDR3 is TGTGCCAGCAGCTTCGCACAGGCTCAAGTTGGCTACACCTTC.

V and J are TRBV27 and TRBJ2-3, with D possibly TRBD1 on 5 matching bases. This CDR3 contains 14 residues. Looked up from germline, CDR1 is MNHEY and CDR2 is SMNVEV (reference sequence). V was pared by 4 bases and J by 0 bases, with 8 bases between. DNA of the CDR3: TGTGCCAGCAGTTACAGGTTTAGCACAGATACGCAGTATTTT. This translates into CASSYRFSTDTQYF.

This chain uses TRBV27 with TRBJ1-1, with 10 bases identical to TRBD1. The germline gives CDR1 MNHEY, CDR2 SMNVEV (reference sequence). Trimming cost V 5 bases and J 7 bases; bases outside gene matches: 22. This CDR3 contains 19 residues. CDR3 sequence reads: CASSPLSRGPGQGHNEAFF. CDR3 DNA sequence: TGTGCCAGCAGTCCTTTGTCGAGGGGTCCGGGACAGGGGCACAATGAAGCTTTCTTT.

V usage is TRBV5-6 and J usage is TRBJ1-1, with a tentative D call TRBD1 (6 bases). CDR1 SGHDT and CDR2 YYEEEE come from the germline V gene. V was trimmed by 4 bases and J by 9 bases, leaving 16 bases between them. The CDR3 consists of 13 residues. The CDR3 is CASSIGRGAKAFF. CDR3 DNA sequence: TGTGCCAGCAGCATTGGTCGGGGGGCAAAAGCTTTCTTT.

The J gene is TRBJ1-2, the V gene TRBV16; D uncertain. The CDR3 length is 15 residues. The germline gives CDR1 KGHSY, CDR2 FQNENV. Between the trimmed V and J ends, which lost 4 bases and 4 bases, there was a span of 16 bases. The CDR3 coding sequence is TGTGCCAGCAGCCCGCGAGACATCATACGCTATGGCTACACCTTC. Protein: CASSPRDIIRYGYTF.

The chain combines TRBV29-1 with TRBJ2-3; D is perhaps TRBD1 (6 bases). The CDR3 is 14 residues long. Trimming shortened V by 6 bases and J by 1 base, and 14 bases separated the two germline ends. The V gene's germline CDR1 is SQVTM and CDR2 ANQGSEA. In nucleotides, the CDR3 is TGCAGCGTCGATACAGGGTTCGGCACAGATACGCAGTATTTT. Translated, it gives CSVDTGFGTDTQYF.

As to this clone: Because the CDR3's place on the DNA is in doubt, the DNA is left out and the CDR3 is given as listed by TCRdb. The J gene is TRBJ1-2, the V gene TRBV28; no DNA check was done on the table's D call, TRBD1. With termini counted, the CDR3 has 13 amino acids. Germline V lookup: CDR1 MDHEN, CDR2 SYDVKM. The CDR3 region is CASSSSTDRKYTF.

J is TRBJ2-1 and V is TRBV7-3; TRBD2 agrees at 16 bases. The germline V gene has CDR1 SGHTA and CDR2 FQGTGA. The CDR3 runs to 18 residues. V trimming: 2 bases; J trimming: 8 bases; junction bases outside the gene matches: 9. CDR3 in DNA: TGTGCCAGCAGCTTAGGAAGAACCGGGACTAGCGGGAGGGATGAGCAGTTCTTC. Protein product: CASSLGRTGTSGRDEQFF.

The chain combines TRBV12-3 or TRBV12-4 with TRBJ1-5, with 8 positions matching TRBD1. CDR3 length equals 13 residues. Unmatched junction bases numbered 5, after V lost 6 bases and J lost 7 bases. The CDR3 nucleotides read TGTGCCAGCAGCCAGACAGGGGAACAGCCCCAGCATTTT. Amino acids: CASSQTGEQPQHF.

The genes are TRBV24-1 and TRBJ2-3, with TRBD1 identical over 7 bases. This CDR3 spans 15 amino acids. V dropped 7 bases and J dropped 0; count of bases not matched to a gene: 6. CDR1 is KGHDR and CDR2 is SFDVKD in the germline V gene. CDR3 amino acids: CATSKWTGSTDTQYF. For the CDR3, the DNA is TGTGCCACCAGCAAGTGGACAGGTAGCACAGATACGCAGTATTTT.